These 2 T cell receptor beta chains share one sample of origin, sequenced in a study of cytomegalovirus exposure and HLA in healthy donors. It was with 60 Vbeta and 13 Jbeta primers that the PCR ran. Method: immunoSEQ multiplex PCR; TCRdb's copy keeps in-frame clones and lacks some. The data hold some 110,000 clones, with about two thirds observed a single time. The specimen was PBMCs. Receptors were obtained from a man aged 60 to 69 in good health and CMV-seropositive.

The CDR3 here is CASSLRSGTGVMNTEAFF. In DNA form, the CDR3 reads TGCGCCAGCAGCTTGAGATCTGGGACAGGGGTCATGAACACTGAAGCTTTCTTT. The gene calls are TRBV5-1 and TRBJ1-1; 10 bases agree with TRBD1. Germline V gene data show CDR1 as SGHRS and CDR2 as YFSETQ. V lost 1 base and J lost 0; bases outside the gene matches: 9. CDR3 size: 18 residues. The whole variable domain, remainder taken from reference TRBV5-1 and TRBJ1-1, is KAGVTQTPRYLIKTRGQQVTLSCSPISGHRSVSWYQQTPGQGLQFLFEYFSETQRNKGNFPGRFSGRQFSNSRSEMNVSTLELGDSALYLCASSLRSGTGVMNTEAFFGQGTRLTVV.

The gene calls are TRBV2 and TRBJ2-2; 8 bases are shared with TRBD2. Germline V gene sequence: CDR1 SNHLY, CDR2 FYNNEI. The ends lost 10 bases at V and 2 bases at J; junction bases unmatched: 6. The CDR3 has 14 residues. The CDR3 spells CATNSGDNTGELFF. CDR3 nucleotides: TGTGCCACCAATAGCGGGGACAACACCGGGGAGCTGTTTTTT.